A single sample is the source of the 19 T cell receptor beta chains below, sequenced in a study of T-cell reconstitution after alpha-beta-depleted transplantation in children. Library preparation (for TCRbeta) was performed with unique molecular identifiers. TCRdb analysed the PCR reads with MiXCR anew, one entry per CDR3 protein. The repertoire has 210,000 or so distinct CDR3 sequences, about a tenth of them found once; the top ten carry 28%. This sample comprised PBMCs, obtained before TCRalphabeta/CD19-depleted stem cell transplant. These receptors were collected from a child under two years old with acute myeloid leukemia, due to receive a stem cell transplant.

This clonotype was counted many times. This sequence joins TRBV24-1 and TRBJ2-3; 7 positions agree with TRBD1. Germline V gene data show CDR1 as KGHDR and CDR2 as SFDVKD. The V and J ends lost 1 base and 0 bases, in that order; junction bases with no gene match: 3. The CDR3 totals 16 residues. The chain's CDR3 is CATSDLGGESTDTQYF. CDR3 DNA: TGTGCCACCAGTGATTTAGGGGGCGAAAGCACAGATACGCAGTATTTT.

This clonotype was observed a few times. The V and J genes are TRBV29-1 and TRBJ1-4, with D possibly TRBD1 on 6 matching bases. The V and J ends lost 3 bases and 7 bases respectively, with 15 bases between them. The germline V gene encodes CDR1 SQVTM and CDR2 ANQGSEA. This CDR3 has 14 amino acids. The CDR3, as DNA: TGCAGCGTTGAGGGGGCAGGGTCAGGTGAAAAACTGTTTTTT. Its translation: CSVEGAGSGEKLFF.

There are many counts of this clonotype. The CDR3 loop is CASRVRVIDSGANVLTF. DNA for the CDR3: TGTGCCAGCAGAGTCAGGGTAATTGACTCTGGGGCCAACGTCCTGACTTTC. The genes are TRBV2 and TRBJ2-6; the D gene is possibly TRBD1 (5 bases). This CDR3 has 17 residues. Trimming took 6 bases from V and 0 from J, leaving 15 bases between them. The germline V gene has CDR1 SNHLY and CDR2 FYNNEI.

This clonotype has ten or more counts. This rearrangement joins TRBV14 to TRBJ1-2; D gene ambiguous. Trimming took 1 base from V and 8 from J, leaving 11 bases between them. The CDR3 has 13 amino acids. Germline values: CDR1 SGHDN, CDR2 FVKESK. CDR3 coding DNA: TGTGCCAGCAGCCAAGTTCGGGTCGGGGGCTACACCTTC. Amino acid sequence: CASSQVRVGGYTF.

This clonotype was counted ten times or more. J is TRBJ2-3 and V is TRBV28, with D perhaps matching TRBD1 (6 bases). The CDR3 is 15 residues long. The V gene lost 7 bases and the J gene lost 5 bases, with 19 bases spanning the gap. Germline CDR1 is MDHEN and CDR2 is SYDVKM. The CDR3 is CASTLQGSRLDTQYF. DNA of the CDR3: TGTGCCAGCACCCTACAGGGTTCCAGGTTAGATACGCAGTATTTT.

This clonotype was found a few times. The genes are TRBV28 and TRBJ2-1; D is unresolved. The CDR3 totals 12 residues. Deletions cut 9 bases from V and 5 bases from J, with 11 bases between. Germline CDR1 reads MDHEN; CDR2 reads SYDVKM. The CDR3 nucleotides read TGTGCCAGTGGGCAAGTTGACAATGAGCAGTTCTTC. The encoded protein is CASGQVDNEQFF.

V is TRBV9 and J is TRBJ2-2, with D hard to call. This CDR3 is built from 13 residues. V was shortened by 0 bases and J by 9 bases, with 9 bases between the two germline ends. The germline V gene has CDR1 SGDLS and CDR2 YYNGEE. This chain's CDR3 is CASSVEMSRELFF. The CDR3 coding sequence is TGTGCCAGCAGCGTAGAAATGAGTAGGGAGCTGTTTTTT.

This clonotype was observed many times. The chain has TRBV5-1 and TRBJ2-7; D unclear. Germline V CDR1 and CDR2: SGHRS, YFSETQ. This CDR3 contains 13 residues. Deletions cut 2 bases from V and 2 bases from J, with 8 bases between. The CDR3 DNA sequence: TGCGCCAGCAGCTTTAGTCTGGCCTACGAGCAGTACTTC. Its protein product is CASSFSLAYEQYF.

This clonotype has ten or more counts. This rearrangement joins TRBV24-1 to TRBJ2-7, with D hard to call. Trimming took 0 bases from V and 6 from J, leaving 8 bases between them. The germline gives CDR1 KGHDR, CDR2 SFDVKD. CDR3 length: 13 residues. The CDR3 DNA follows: TGTGCCACCAGTGATTTGTCACACCCCGAGCAGTACTTC. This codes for CATSDLSHPEQYF.

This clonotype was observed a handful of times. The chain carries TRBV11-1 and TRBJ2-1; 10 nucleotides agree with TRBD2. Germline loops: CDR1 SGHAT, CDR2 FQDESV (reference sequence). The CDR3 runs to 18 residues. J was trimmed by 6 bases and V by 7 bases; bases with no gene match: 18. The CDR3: CASNKPSGAASGSNEQFF. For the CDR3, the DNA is TGTGCCAGCAATAAGCCGTCCGGGGCGGCTAGCGGGAGCAATGAGCAGTTCTTC. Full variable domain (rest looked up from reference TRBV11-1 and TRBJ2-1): EAEVAQSPRYKITEKSQAVAFWCDPISGHATLYWYRQILGQGPELLVQFQDESVVDDSQLPKDRFSAERLKGVDSTLKIQPAELGDSAMYLCASNKPSGAASGSNEQFFGPGTRLTVL.

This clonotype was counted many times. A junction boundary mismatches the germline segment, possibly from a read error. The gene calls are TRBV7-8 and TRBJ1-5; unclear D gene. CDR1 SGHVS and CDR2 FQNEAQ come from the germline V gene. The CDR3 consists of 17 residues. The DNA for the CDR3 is TGTGCCAGCAGGTTAGGGTGGAAGGAAGCCTCTAATCAGCCCCAGCATTTT. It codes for CASRLGWKEASNQPQHF.

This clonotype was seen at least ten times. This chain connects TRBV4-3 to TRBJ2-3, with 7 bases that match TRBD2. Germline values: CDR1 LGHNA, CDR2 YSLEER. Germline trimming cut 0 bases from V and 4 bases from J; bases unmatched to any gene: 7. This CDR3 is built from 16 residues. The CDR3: CASSQDRREYSDTQYF. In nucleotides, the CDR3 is TGCGCCAGCAGCCAAGATCGGCGGGAGTACTCAGATACGCAGTATTTT.

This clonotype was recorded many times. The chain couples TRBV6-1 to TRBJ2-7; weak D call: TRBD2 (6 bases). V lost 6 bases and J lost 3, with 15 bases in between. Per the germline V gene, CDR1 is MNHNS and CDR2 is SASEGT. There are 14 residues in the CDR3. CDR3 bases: TGTGCCAGCAGGAGTTGGATCGGGAGCTACGAGCAGTACTTC. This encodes CASRSWIGSYEQYF.

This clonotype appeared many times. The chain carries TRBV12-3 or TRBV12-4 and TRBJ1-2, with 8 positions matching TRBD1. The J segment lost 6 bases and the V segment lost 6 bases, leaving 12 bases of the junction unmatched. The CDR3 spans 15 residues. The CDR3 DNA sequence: TGTGCCAGCAGCCAACGACAGGGGAGGGAGGATGGCTACACCTTC. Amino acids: CASSQRQGREDGYTF.

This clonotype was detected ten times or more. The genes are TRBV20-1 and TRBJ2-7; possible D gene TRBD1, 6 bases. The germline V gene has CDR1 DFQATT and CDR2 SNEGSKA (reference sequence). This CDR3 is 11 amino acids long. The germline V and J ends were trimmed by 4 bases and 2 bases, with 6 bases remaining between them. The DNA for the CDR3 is TGCAGTGCTAACAGGGCCTACGAGCAGTACTTC. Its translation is CSANRAYEQYF.

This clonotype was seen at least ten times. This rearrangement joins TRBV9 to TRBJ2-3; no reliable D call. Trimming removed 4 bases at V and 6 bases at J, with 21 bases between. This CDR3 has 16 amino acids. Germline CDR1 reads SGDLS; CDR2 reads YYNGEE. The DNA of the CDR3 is TGTGCCAGCAGCCCCCTGCTGATGTCCTCACGTGATACGCAGTATTTT. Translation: CASSPLLMSSRDTQYF.

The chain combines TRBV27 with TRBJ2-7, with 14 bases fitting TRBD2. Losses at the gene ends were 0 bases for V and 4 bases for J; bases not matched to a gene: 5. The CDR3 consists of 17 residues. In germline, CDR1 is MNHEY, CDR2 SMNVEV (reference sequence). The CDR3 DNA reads TGTGCCAGCAGTTTATCGGGACTAGCGGGAGAACGTTACGAGCAGTACTTC. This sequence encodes CASSLSGLAGERYEQYF.

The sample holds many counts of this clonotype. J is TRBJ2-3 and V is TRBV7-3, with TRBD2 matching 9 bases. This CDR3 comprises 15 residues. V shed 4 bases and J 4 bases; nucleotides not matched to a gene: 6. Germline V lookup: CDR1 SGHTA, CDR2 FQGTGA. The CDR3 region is CASSSFAGGPDTQYF. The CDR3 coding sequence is TGTGCCAGCAGCTCCTTCGCGGGAGGGCCAGATACGCAGTATTTT.

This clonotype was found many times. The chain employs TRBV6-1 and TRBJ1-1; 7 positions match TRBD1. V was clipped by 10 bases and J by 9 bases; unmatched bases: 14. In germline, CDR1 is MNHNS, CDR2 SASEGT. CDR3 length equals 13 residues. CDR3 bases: TGTGCCATTACTCTCGGGACAGTTGGCAAAGCTTTCTTT. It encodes CAITLGTVGKAFF.